The sample holds a few counts of the clone carrying this T cell receptor beta chain. The antigen is unknown. These data belong to a study of T cell repertoires in cytomegalovirus infection. Study-wide context: It was the public TCR beta signatures that indicated both CMV infection and matching HLA type.

Broader study findings: Within the response measured ex vivo, HLA-C-restricted CMV-specific TCR beta clonotypes were dominant. Of the TCR beta families, the public ones yielded a cumulative frequency that identified carriers of CMV plus the relevant HLA.

Germline CDR1 reads KGHSH; CDR2 reads LQKENI. The CDR3 has 15 amino acids. V was clipped by 3 bases and J by 4 bases, with 16 bases between them. TCRdb re-analysed the reads in MiXCR, keeping a single row per CDR3 protein. Of around 230,000 distinct CDR3 sequences detected, about 40% appear once; the ten largest clones hold 55% to 60%. Here the sequenced sample was CD8+ T cells from cultured PBMCs, taken from culture after CMV antigen stimulation. The origin of this receptor is a human donor in good health (CMV status not recorded). Some clones in this sample may be carry-over from other donors' samples. The rearrangement links TRBV18 to TRBJ2-7; TRBD2 is a possible D gene (6 bases). CDR3 nucleotides: TGTGCCAGCTCACCTCCGCTCCGGGCGGGGTACGAGCAGTACTTC. Amino acids: CASSPPLRAGYEQYF.